Here is one T cell receptor beta chain with its context. Its antigen is unknown. The data stem from a study of T cell responses to AZD1222 COVID-19 vaccine. As for the study in general: Timing groups of about 4 and about 12 weeks for second doses were pooled.

V lost 10 bases and J lost 0, with 12 bases in between. From germline, CDR1 is SNHLY and CDR2 FYNNEI. This CDR3 spans 13 amino acids. Study-wide results and limits: Every sample of the repertoires postdated the peak T cell response. Among those given AZD1222, only 6 or 7 were seropositive at baseline. Clonal diversity was possibly underestimated, and the donors were mostly white British, with more females.

TCRdb keeps only in-frame clones here, not all; method: immunoSEQ multiplex PCR. Of 100,000 to 150,000 clones in the sample, around 87% were seen once. The V and J genes are TRBV2 and TRBJ1-1, with D perhaps matching TRBD1 (5 bases). The source of this sequence is an adult in good health. This sample comprised peripheral blood, obtained on day 0 of AZD1222 vaccination. For the CDR3, the DNA is TGTGCCAAAACAGGAGATATGAACACTGAAGCTTTCTTT. It encodes CAKTGDMNTEAFF. Drawing the rest from reference TRBV2 and TRBJ1-1, the complete variable domain is EPEVTQTPSHQVTQMGQEVILRCVPISNHLYFYWYRQILGQKVEFLVSFYNNEISEKSEIFDDQFSVERPDGSNFTLKIRSTKLEDSAMYFCAKTGDMNTEAFFGQGTRLTVV.